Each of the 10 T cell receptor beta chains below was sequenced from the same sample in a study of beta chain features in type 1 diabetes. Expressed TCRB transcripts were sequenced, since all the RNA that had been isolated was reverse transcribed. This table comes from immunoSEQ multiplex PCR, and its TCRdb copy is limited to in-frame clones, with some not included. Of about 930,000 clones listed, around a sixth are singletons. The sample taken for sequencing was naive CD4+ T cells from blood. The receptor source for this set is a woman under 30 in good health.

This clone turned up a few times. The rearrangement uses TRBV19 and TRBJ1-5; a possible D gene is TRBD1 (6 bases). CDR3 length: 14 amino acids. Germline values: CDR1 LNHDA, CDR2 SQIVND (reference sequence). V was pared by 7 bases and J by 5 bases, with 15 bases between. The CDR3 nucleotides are TGTGCCAGTACCGTTGACAGGTGGGATCAGCCCCAGCATTTT. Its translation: CASTVDRWDQPQHF.

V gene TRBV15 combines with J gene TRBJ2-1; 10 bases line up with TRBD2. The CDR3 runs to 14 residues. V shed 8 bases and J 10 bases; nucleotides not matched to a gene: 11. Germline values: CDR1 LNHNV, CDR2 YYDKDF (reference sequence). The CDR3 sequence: CATAVLAGFKEQFF. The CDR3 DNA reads TGTGCCACCGCCGTACTAGCGGGATTCAAGGAGCAGTTCTTC.

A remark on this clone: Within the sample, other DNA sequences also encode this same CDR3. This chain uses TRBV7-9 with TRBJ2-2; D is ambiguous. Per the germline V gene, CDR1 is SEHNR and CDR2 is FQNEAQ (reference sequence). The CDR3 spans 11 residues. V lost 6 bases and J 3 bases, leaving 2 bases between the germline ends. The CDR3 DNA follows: TGTGCCAGCAGTTACACCGGGGAGCTGTTTTTT. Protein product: CASSYTGELFF.

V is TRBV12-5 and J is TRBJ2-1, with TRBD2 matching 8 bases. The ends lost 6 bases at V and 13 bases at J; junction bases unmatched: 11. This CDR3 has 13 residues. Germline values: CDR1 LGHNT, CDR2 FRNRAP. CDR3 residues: CASGLSSGSSQFF. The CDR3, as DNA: TGTGCTAGTGGCCTGTCAAGCGGGAGCTCTCAGTTCTTC.

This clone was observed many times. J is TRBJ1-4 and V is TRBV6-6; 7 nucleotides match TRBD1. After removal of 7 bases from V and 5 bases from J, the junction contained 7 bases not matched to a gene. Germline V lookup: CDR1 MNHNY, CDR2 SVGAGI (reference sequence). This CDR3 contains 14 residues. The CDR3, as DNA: TGTGCCAGCACCAAGGGACAGTGGAATGAAAAACTGTTTTTT. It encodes CASTKGQWNEKLFF.

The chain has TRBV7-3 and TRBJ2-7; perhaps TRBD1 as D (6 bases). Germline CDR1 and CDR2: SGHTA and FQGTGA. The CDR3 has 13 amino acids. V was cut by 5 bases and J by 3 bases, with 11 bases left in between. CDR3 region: CASSNGQHYEQYF. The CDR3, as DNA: TGTGCCAGCAGCAATGGACAGCACTACGAGCAGTACTTC.

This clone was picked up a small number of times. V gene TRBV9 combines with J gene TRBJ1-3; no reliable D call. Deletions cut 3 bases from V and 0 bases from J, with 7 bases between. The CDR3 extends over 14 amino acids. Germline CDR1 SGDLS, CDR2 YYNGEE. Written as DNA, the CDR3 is TGTGCCAGCAGCGCCAGGAACTCTGGAAACACCATATATTTT. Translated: CASSARNSGNTIYF. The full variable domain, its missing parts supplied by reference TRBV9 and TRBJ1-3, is DSGVTQTPKHLITATGQRVTLRCSPRSGDLSVYWYQQSLDQGLQFLIQYYNGEERAKGNILERFSAQQFPDLHSELNLSSLELGDSALYFCASSARNSGNTIYFGEGSWLTVV.

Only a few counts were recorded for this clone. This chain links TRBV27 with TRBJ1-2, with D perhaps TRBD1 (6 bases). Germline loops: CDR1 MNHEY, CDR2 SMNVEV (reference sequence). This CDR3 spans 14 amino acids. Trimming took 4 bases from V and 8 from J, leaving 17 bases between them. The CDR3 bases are TGTGCCAGCAGTTCCAGCAAGGACAGCGGCGGCTACACCTTC. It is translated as CASSSSKDSGGYTF.

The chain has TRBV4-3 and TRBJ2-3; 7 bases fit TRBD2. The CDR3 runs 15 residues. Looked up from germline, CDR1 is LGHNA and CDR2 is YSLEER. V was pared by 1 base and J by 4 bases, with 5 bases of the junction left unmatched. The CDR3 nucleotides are TGCGCCAGCAGCCAAGTGTCGGCGGGGGCAGATACGCAGTATTTT. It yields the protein CASSQVSAGADTQYF.

The CDR3 sequence is CASSRDRTNEKLFF. CDR3 bases: TGCGCCAGCAGTAGGGACAGGACTAATGAAAAACTGTTTTTT. V is TRBV5-1 and J is TRBJ1-4; 8 nucleotides agree with TRBD1. V shed 5 bases, J shed 2 bases, and the junction held 2 bases outside the gene matches. This CDR3 has 14 residues. CDR1 is SGHRS and CDR2 is YFSETQ in the germline V gene.